Listed here are 19 T cell receptor beta chains from one sample, sequenced in a study of blood T cell repertoires in COVID-19. Assay: immunoSEQ multiplex PCR; the TCRdb copy retains only in-frame clones and omits some. The table lists around 240,000 clones, 70% to 90% of them singletons. Input material: PBMCs or T cells enriched from blood (not recorded which). These receptors were collected from a woman between 50 and 59 years old who had recovered from COVID-19.

This chain links TRBV27 with TRBJ1-6, with D tentatively TRBD1 (6 bases). Germline CDR1 reads MNHEY; CDR2 reads SMNVEV (reference sequence). The CDR3 loop spans 17 amino acids. Deletions cut 2 bases from V and 0 bases from J, with 11 bases between. Here the CDR3 reads CASSLGTGFSYNSPLHF. The CDR3 DNA reads TGTGCCAGCAGTTTAGGTACAGGGTTCTCCTATAATTCACCCCTCCACTTT.

The chain combines TRBV27 with TRBJ2-2; 9 bases are a match to TRBD2. CDR3 length: 16 amino acids. With 5 bases clipped from V and 5 bases from J, the junction kept 9 bases outside the gene matches. Germline CDR1 is MNHEY and CDR2 is SMNVEV (reference sequence). Here the CDR3 DNA reads TGTGCCAGCAGTGCGAGGGGGACTAGCATAACCGGGGAGCTGTTTTTT. It yields the protein CASSARGTSITGELFF.

This rearrangement joins TRBV5-4 to TRBJ2-7, with D perhaps matching TRBD2 (5 bases). CDR1 and CDR2 from the germline V gene are SGHNT and YYREEE (reference sequence). The CDR3 has 15 residues. Deletions cut 1 base from V and 4 bases from J, with 15 bases between. Here the CDR3 reads CASSLISVPRYEQYF. The CDR3 coding sequence is TGTGCCAGCAGCTTGATTAGCGTACCTCGGTACGAGCAGTACTTC.

The V and J genes are TRBV3-1 (or the pseudogene TRBV3-2) and TRBJ2-2; D is perhaps TRBD1 (5 bases). The V gene lost 4 bases and the J gene lost 7 bases, with 28 bases spanning the gap. The germline V gene has CDR1 LGHDT and CDR2 YNNKEL (reference sequence). This CDR3 is 19 amino acids long. The CDR3 sequence: CASSPQHIGWGNSHGELFF. DNA of the CDR3: TGTGCCAGCAGCCCCCAGCATATCGGGTGGGGCAACTCCCACGGGGAGCTGTTTTTT.

This rearrangement joins TRBV2 to TRBJ1-4; TRBD1 matches at 7 bases. CDR3 length: 15 amino acids. Germline V gene data show CDR1 as SNHLY and CDR2 as FYNNEI. After removal of 5 bases from V and 2 bases from J, the junction contained 5 bases not matched to a gene. This CDR3 is CASSNRGLTNEKLFF. For the CDR3, the DNA is TGTGCCAGCAGTAATAGGGGGCTTACTAATGAAAAACTGTTTTTT.

The chain is built from TRBV6-5 and TRBJ1-2, with 11 bases that match TRBD1. CDR1 and CDR2 from the germline V gene are MNHEY and SVGAGI. The CDR3 spans 15 residues. The J segment lost 7 bases and the V segment lost 2 bases, leaving 6 bases of the junction unmatched. CDR3 in DNA: TGTGCCAGCAGTTACGCCGGGACAGGGGGGGGTGGCTACACCTTC. Translating it yields CASSYAGTGGGGYTF.

The chain has TRBV6-6 and TRBJ2-2; D remains unclear. Germline V gene data show CDR1 as MNHNY and CDR2 as SVGAGI (reference sequence). The CDR3 consists of 14 residues. Trimming left V 1 base short and J 6 bases short, with 9 bases between. The CDR3 DNA sequence: TGTGCCAGCAGTTACTGGCTAGATGCCGGGGAGCTGTTTTTT. Protein product: CASSYWLDAGELFF.

The chain couples TRBV11-2 to TRBJ1-2; TRBD1 is a possible D gene (6 bases). The germline V gene encodes CDR1 SGHAT and CDR2 FQNNGV. Trimming removed 11 bases at V and 4 bases at J, with 11 bases between. The CDR3 totals 11 residues. CDR3 coding DNA: TGTGCCGGACGGACAGCCTATGGCTACACCTTC. Translation: CAGRTAYGYTF. Looking up the rest from reference TRBV11-2 and TRBJ1-2 gives the full variable domain: EAGVAQSPRYKIIEKRQSVAFWCNPISGHATLYWYQQILGQGPKLLIQFQNNGVVDDSQLPKDRFSAERLKGVDSTLKIQPAKLEDSAVYLCAGRTAYGYTFGSGTRLTVV.

The chain links TRBV5-4 to TRBJ2-7; D possibly corresponds to TRBD2 (5 bases). Germline V gives CDR1 SGHNT, CDR2 YYREEE (reference sequence). The CDR3 covers 16 residues. Between the trimmed V and J ends, which lost 0 bases and 0 bases, there was a span of 13 bases. The CDR3 loop reads CASSLARSGISYEQYF. The CDR3 DNA is TGTGCCAGCAGCTTGGCCAGGAGCGGTATCTCCTACGAGCAGTACTTC.

The chain uses TRBV15 and TRBJ2-7, with a weak D call TRBD1 (6 bases). V lost 2 bases, J lost 6 bases, and 14 bases lay in between. Looked up from germline, CDR1 is LNHNV and CDR2 is YYDKDF (reference sequence). CDR3 size: 14 residues. CDR3 region: CATSRPGQIGEQYF. The CDR3 nucleotides are TGTGCCACCAGCAGACCCGGACAGATAGGCGAGCAGTACTTC.

The J gene is TRBJ2-7, the V gene TRBV7-9; possible D gene TRBD2, 6 bases. This CDR3 contains 17 residues. V dropped 7 bases and J dropped 3 bases, with 25 bases sitting between them. Germline V CDR1 and CDR2: SEHNR, FQNEAQ (reference sequence). Here the CDR3 reads CASTLGRLRTRGYEQYF. The DNA of the CDR3 is TGTGCCAGCACGTTGGGGAGGTTAAGGACTCGTGGCTACGAGCAGTACTTC.

This clone is a singleton in its sample. The chain employs TRBV20-1 and TRBJ1-2; D unresolved. There are 11 residues in the CDR3. V was clipped by 3 bases and J by 5 bases, with 7 bases between them. The germline gives CDR1 DFQATT, CDR2 SNEGSKA (reference sequence). The CDR3 reads CSARRDYGYTF. The CDR3 bases are TGCAGTGCTAGGAGGGATTATGGCTACACCTTC.

V and J are TRBV10-3 and TRBJ2-3, with D possibly matching TRBD1 (6 bases). CDR1 is ENHRY, CDR2 SYGVKD, per germline. The length of the CDR3 is 15 residues. V dropped 2 bases and J dropped 7 bases, with 16 bases sitting between them. CDR3: CAISETLDSRYTQYF. DNA for the CDR3: TGTGCCATCAGTGAGACCTTGGACAGTAGGTATACGCAGTATTTT.

As regards this clone: This sample includes further DNA sequences coding for the same CDR3. This sequence joins TRBV6-1 and TRBJ2-7, with D maybe TRBD1 (5 bases). Germline CDR1 reads MNHNS; CDR2 reads SASEGT. The CDR3 is made up of 12 amino acids. Trimming left V 2 bases short and J 3 bases short, with 5 bases between. This chain's CDR3 is CASSEQGYEQYF. CDR3 sequence (DNA): TGTGCCAGCAGTGAACAGGGCTACGAGCAGTACTTC.

V gene TRBV5-1 combines with J gene TRBJ2-6; perhaps TRBD2 as D (6 bases). The V and J ends lost 0 bases and 0 bases respectively, with 10 bases between them. Germline assignment: CDR1 SGHRS and CDR2 YFSETQ. The CDR3 has 17 residues. CDR3 nucleotide sequence: TGCGCCAGCAGCTTGGCCCGGGGGACCTCTGGGGCCAACGTCCTGACTTTC. Translation gives CASSLARGTSGANVLTF. Variable domain in full (rest from reference TRBV5-1 and TRBJ2-6): KAGVTQTPRYLIKTRGQQVTLSCSPISGHRSVSWYQQTPGQGLQFLFEYFSETQRNKGNFPGRFSGRQFSNSRSEMNVSTLELGDSALYLCASSLARGTSGANVLTFGAGSRLTVL.

The chain's CDR3 is CASSPSRTVGNEQFF. The CDR3 DNA is TGTGCCAGCAGCCCCTCTCGGACAGTGGGGAATGAGCAGTTCTTC. The chain links TRBV7-9 to TRBJ2-1; perhaps TRBD1 as D (6 bases). CDR1 and CDR2 from the germline V gene are SEHNR and FQNEAQ (reference sequence). Trimming shortened V by 5 bases and J by 7 bases, and 18 bases separated the two germline ends. This CDR3 is 15 amino acids long. The full variable domain, rest sourced from reference TRBV7-9 and TRBJ2-1, is DTGVSQNPRHKITKRGQNVTFRCDPISEHNRLYWYRQTLGQGPEFLTYFQNEAQLEKSRLLSDRFSAERPKGSFSTLEIQRTEQGDSAMYLCASSPSRTVGNEQFFGPGTRLTVL.

This chain links TRBV4-1 with TRBJ2-7; TRBD1 matches at 10 bases. Germline trimming cut 3 bases from V and 3 bases from J; bases unmatched to any gene: 5. The germline gives CDR1 MGHRA, CDR2 YSYEKL. There are 15 residues in the CDR3. For the CDR3, the DNA is TGCGCCAGCAGCCATTCTGGGACAGGGGTCTACGAGCAGTACTTC. Amino acids: CASSHSGTGVYEQYF.

This clone was detected only once. This chain joins TRBV6-5 and TRBJ1-4; 8 positions agree with TRBD1. Germline V gene data show CDR1 as MNHEY and CDR2 as SVGAGI. The CDR3 runs to 13 residues. Losses at the gene ends were 6 bases for V and 8 bases for J; bases not matched to a gene: 5. This CDR3 is CASRSGDREKLFF. DNA for the CDR3: TGTGCCAGCAGAAGTGGGGACAGGGAAAAACTGTTTTTT.

This sequence joins TRBV6-5 and TRBJ2-1; TRBD2 matches at 8 bases. This CDR3 spans 16 amino acids. V was clipped by 5 bases and J by 9 bases; unmatched bases: 15. Per germline, CDR1 MNHEY and CDR2 SVGAGI. The CDR3 sequence: CASSNFPGLAGSEQFF. CDR3 DNA sequence: TGTGCCAGCAGTAACTTCCCCGGCCTAGCGGGCAGTGAGCAGTTCTTC.